This TCR beta chain was identified in a study of blood T cell repertoires in COVID-19. Study-wide background: Acute-phase and convalescent COVID-19 samples originated in the United States, Italy and Spain. PBMCs, B-cell-depleted T cells, or T cells provided the cDNA or gDNA that made up the material.

Trimming pared 8 bases from V and 5 bases from J, leaving 22 bases between. Germline CDR1 and CDR2: LNHDA and SQIVND (reference sequence). The CDR3 spans 16 residues. Source study methods: Amplification with reference gene primers provided the estimates of nucleated cell counts. Clones were sequenced by immunoSEQ multiplex PCR, and TCRdb holds only the in-frame ones, with some missing. D and trimming were read from the DNA, whereas the V and J calls and clone size are those reported in that table. The data show around 120,000 clones, with about 86% seen just once and 0.88% held by the top ten. This clonotype was obtained from a woman between 45 and 65 years old with active or convalescent COVID-19. Sequencing was performed on peripheral blood. The chain carries TRBV19 and TRBJ1-5; no reliable D call. In DNA form, the CDR3 reads TGTGCCAGTGCGGCGGGTGTAGGGCGCGGGGATCAGCCCCAGCATTTT. Translated, it gives CASAAGVGRGDQPQHF.